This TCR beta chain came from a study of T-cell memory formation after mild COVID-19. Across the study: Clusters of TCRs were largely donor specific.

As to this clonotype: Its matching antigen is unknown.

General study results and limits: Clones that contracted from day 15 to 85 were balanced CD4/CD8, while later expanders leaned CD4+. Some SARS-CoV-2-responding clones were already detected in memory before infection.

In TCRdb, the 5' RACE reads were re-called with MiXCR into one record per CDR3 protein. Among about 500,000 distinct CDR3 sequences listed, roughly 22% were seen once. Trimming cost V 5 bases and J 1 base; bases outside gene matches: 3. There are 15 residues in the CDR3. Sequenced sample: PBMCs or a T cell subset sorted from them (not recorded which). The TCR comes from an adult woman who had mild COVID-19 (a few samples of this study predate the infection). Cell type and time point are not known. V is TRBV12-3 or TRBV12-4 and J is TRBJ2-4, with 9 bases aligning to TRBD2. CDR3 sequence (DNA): TGTGCCAGCAGTCCCAGCGGGAGGGCCAAAAACATTCAGTACTTC. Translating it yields CASSPSGRAKNIQYF.